The clone carrying this T cell receptor beta chain has a single count. Produced via immunoSEQ multiplex PCR; TCRdb's table is partial and in-frame only. This repertoire shows millions of clones, more than 90% found once; its top ten account for about 0.13%. The germline V gene has CDR1 SGDLS and CDR2 YYNGEE. Trimming removed 0 bases at V and 3 bases at J, with 9 bases between. This CDR3 has 14 residues. This record belongs to a study of shared clonotypes between healthy human individuals. The clonotype was recovered from a young man in good health. Sequenced: naive CD4+ T cells sorted from blood. Sample subset: CD45RA+ positively selected. The J gene is TRBJ1-1, the V gene TRBV9; D is unclear. DNA for the CDR3: TGTGCCAGCAGCGTAGAAGGGAGTGACACTGAAGCTTTCTTT. Translating gives CASSVEGSDTEAFF. The variable domain in full, with the rest retrieved from reference TRBV9 and TRBJ1-1, is DSGVTQTPKHLITATGQRVTLRCSPRSGDLSVYWYQQSLDQGLQFLIQYYNGEERAKGNILERFSAQQFPDLHSELNLSSLELGDSALYFCASSVEGSDTEAFFGQGTRLTVV.